This is a list of T cell receptor beta chains from one sample in a study of CD8+CD57+ T cells in acquired aplastic anemia. MiXCR, applied by TCRdb to the reads, yields one record per CDR3 protein. The sample yields around 250,000 distinct CDR3 sequences, roughly half seen once. Sequencing used sorted CD4+, CD8+, or CD8+CD57+ T cells (not recorded which) from PBMCs. Receptor source: a human donor with severe aplastic anemia or a healthy control (not recorded which). The CDR3 runs from the conserved cysteine through the conserved F or W. Each record gives: clone size, V gene, D gene, J gene, CDR3 DNA, CDR3 protein. The D gene is left open where the match is weak. For some rows the clone size is stated as once, few or many, or as a class when expanded; others skip it.

clone_size: .
v_call: TRBV5-1
d_call: .
j_call: TRBJ1-2
cdr3_nt: TGCGCCAGCAGCTTACAGGGCCATGGCTACACCTTC
cdr3_aa: CASSLQGHGYTF

clone_size: .
v_call: TRBV12-5
d_call: TRBD1
j_call: TRBJ1-2
cdr3_nt: TGTGCTAGTGGTTTGCGGACAGGGGAAGGCTACACCTTC
cdr3_aa: CASGLRTGEGYTF

clone_size: few
v_call: TRBV7-2
d_call: .
j_call: TRBJ2-5
cdr3_nt: TGTGCCAGCGCGAGAGGGACCTTACAAGAGACCCAGTACTTC
cdr3_aa: CASARGTLQETQYF

clone_size: .
v_call: TRBV24-1
d_call: .
j_call: TRBJ2-2
cdr3_nt: TGTGCCAGCAGTAGCCAGGGTGTTAACACCGGGGAGCTGTTTTTT
cdr3_aa: CASSSQGVNTGELFF

clone_size: .
v_call: TRBV20-1
d_call: TRBD2
j_call: TRBJ2-5
cdr3_nt: TGCAGTGGGGCGGGGGTACAAGAGACCCAGTACTTC
cdr3_aa: CSGAGVQETQYF

clone_size: once
v_call: TRBV19
d_call: .
j_call: TRBJ1-5
cdr3_nt: TGTGCCAGTAGTACCGGGAAGAGTCAGCCCCAGCATTTT
cdr3_aa: CASSTGKSQPQHF

clone_size: .
v_call: TRBV6-7
d_call: TRBD1
j_call: TRBJ1-2
cdr3_nt: TGTGCCAGCGGCCGGGACAGGGACTTCGGAACACTGAACTATGGCTACACCTTC
cdr3_aa: CASGRDRDFGTLNYGYTF

clone_size: many
v_call: TRBV19
d_call: .
j_call: TRBJ1-3
cdr3_nt: TGTGCCAGTATTGCGGGGAAAACTGGAAACACCATATATTTT
cdr3_aa: CASIAGKTGNTIYF

clone_size: .
v_call: TRBV27
d_call: TRBD1
j_call: TRBJ2-1
cdr3_nt: TGTGCCAGCGGGCATGGGACAGACAATGAGCAGTTCTTC
cdr3_aa: CASGHGTDNEQFF

clone_size: .
v_call: TRBV6-5
d_call: TRBD1
j_call: TRBJ1-6
cdr3_nt: TGTGCCAGCAGTTACGGACAGGGGGTACTTTCACCCCTCCACTTT
cdr3_aa: CASSYGQGVLSPLHF

clone_size: .
v_call: TRBV4-3
d_call: .
j_call: TRBJ1-1
cdr3_nt: TGCGCCAGCAGCCCCGAGGTCAGGGGAAGCACTGAAGCTTTCTTT
cdr3_aa: CASSPEVRGSTEAFF

clone_size: many
v_call: TRBV5-1
d_call: TRBD1
j_call: TRBJ2-2
cdr3_nt: TGCGCCAGCAGCATACTTTGGACAGGGGGCTCCGGGGAGCTGTTTTTT
cdr3_aa: CASSILWTGGSGELFF

clone_size: .
v_call: TRBV24-1
d_call: .
j_call: TRBJ2-3
cdr3_nt: TGTGCCACCAGTGAGACGAGGTCCCCCTCAGGAGCAGATACGCAGTATTTT
cdr3_aa: CATSETRSPSGADTQYF

clone_size: .
v_call: TRBV12-5
d_call: .
j_call: TRBJ1-1
cdr3_nt: TGTGCCAGCAGCTTACTCGACACTGAAGCTTTCTTT
cdr3_aa: CASSLLDTEAFF

clone_size: .
v_call: TRBV6-5
d_call: TRBD1
j_call: TRBJ1-1
cdr3_nt: TGTGCCAGCAGTCGGGGAAGAATTGGACAGGCGAACACTGAAGCTTTCTTT
cdr3_aa: CASSRGRIGQANTEAFF

clone_size: .
v_call: TRBV10-3
d_call: .
j_call: TRBJ1-1
cdr3_nt: TGTGCCATCAGTGATAAGGGGAACACTGAAGCTTTCTTT
cdr3_aa: CAISDKGNTEAFF

clone_size: .
v_call: TRBV5-1
d_call: .
j_call: TRBJ2-7
cdr3_nt: TGCGCCAGCAACGGGGGGCAGGAAGGACGCGACGCGGAGCAGTACTTC
cdr3_aa: CASNGGQEGRDAEQYF

clone_size: few
v_call: TRBV10-3
d_call: .
j_call: TRBJ1-5
cdr3_nt: TGTGCCATCAGTGAGTCCATCTCTACTAGCAATCAGCCCCAGCATTTT
cdr3_aa: CAISESISTSNQPQHF

clone_size: few
v_call: TRBV19
d_call: TRBD1
j_call: TRBJ1-5
cdr3_nt: TGTGCCAGTAGTACAGGGACAGGTGGGGTCGGGCGACAGCCCCAGCATTTT
cdr3_aa: CASSTGTGGVGRQPQHF

clone_size: many
v_call: TRBV12-3/TRBV12-4
d_call: .
j_call: TRBJ2-5
cdr3_nt: TGTGCCAGCAAGGGGACCCAGCCCTCCTGGGGAGAGACCCAGTACTTC
cdr3_aa: CASKGTQPSWGETQYF

clone_size: .
v_call: TRBV19
d_call: .
j_call: TRBJ2-1
cdr3_nt: TGTGCCAGTAGTACCCTAAGGGGGGGGGCCCACAATGAGCAGTTCTTC
cdr3_aa: CASSTLRGGAHNEQFF

clone_size: .
v_call: TRBV20-1
d_call: TRBD1
j_call: TRBJ2-7
cdr3_nt: TGCAGTGCTAGTGGTTGGCGACAGGGGGCGAGGACCTACGAGCAGTACTTC
cdr3_aa: CSASGWRQGARTYEQYF

clone_size: many
v_call: TRBV20-1
d_call: .
j_call: TRBJ1-1
cdr3_nt: TGCAGTGCTAGCACGGTGAACACTGAAGCTTTCTTT
cdr3_aa: CSASTVNTEAFF

clone_size: once
v_call: TRBV10-1
d_call: .
j_call: TRBJ2-3
cdr3_nt: TGCGCCAGCAGGTTTCGGTCCCAGGGTGGGGATACGCAGTATTTT
cdr3_aa: CASRFRSQGGDTQYF

clone_size: .
v_call: TRBV5-1
d_call: .
j_call: TRBJ2-7
cdr3_nt: TGCGCCAGCAGCTTGGTTTTGGGGAACCGCGAGCAGTACTTC
cdr3_aa: CASSLVLGNREQYF

clone_size: few
v_call: TRBV3-1
d_call: TRBD1
j_call: TRBJ1-2
cdr3_nt: TGTGCCAGCAGCCAAGACTCTGGACAGGGGTATGGCTACACCTTC
cdr3_aa: CASSQDSGQGYGYTF

clone_size: .
v_call: TRBV19
d_call: .
j_call: TRBJ1-1
cdr3_nt: TGTGCCAGCAGCCCTCGGACAGCGATGAACACTGAAGCTTTCTTT
cdr3_aa: CASSPRTAMNTEAFF

clone_size: .
v_call: TRBV12-3/TRBV12-4
d_call: .
j_call: TRBJ1-2
cdr3_nt: TGTGCCAGCAGCGAGTCCTATGGCTACACCTTC
cdr3_aa: CASSESYGYTF

clone_size: many
v_call: TRBV7-2
d_call: .
j_call: TRBJ1-1
cdr3_nt: TGTGCCAGCAGCTTAGAGAGGGGAGCTTTCTTT
cdr3_aa: CASSLERGAFF

clone_size: .
v_call: TRBV5-1
d_call: TRBD1
j_call: TRBJ1-1
cdr3_nt: TGCGCCAGCCAAGCCGGGACAGAAAATTTGTTGAACACTGAAGCTTTCTTT
cdr3_aa: CASQAGTENLLNTEAFF

clone_size: many
v_call: TRBV7-6
d_call: TRBD1
j_call: TRBJ1-3
cdr3_nt: TGTGCCAGCAGCTCCCGGCGGGGCGCGGGACAGAACTCTGGAAACACCATATATTTT
cdr3_aa: CASSSRRGAGQNSGNTIYF

clone_size: .
v_call: TRBV15
d_call: TRBD1
j_call: TRBJ1-5
cdr3_nt: TGTGCCACCAGCAGACGGACAGGGGTCAATCAGCCCCAGCATTTT
cdr3_aa: CATSRRTGVNQPQHF

clone_size: .
v_call: TRBV7-9
d_call: TRBD1
j_call: TRBJ1-4
cdr3_nt: TGTGCCAGCAGCTCGGACAGGGGGGCTAATGAAAAACTGTTTTTT
cdr3_aa: CASSSDRGANEKLFF

clone_size: few
v_call: TRBV15
d_call: TRBD1
j_call: TRBJ2-3
cdr3_nt: TGTGCCACCAGCCCTCCGGGACAGGGGGTAACAGATACGCAGTATTTT
cdr3_aa: CATSPPGQGVTDTQYF

clone_size: many
v_call: TRBV27
d_call: .
j_call: TRBJ2-7
cdr3_nt: TGTGCCAGCACCCGCCTGGGGGCAGGGAACTACGAGCAGTACTTC
cdr3_aa: CASTRLGAGNYEQYF

clone_size: .
v_call: TRBV20-1
d_call: .
j_call: TRBJ2-7
cdr3_nt: TGCAGTGCGTCGACGGAAGCCTACGAGCAGTACTTC
cdr3_aa: CSASTEAYEQYF

clone_size: .
v_call: TRBV20-1
d_call: .
j_call: TRBJ2-3
cdr3_nt: TGCAGTGCTAGACCGGTATGGGATACGCAGTATTTT
cdr3_aa: CSARPVWDTQYF

clone_size: .
v_call: TRBV20-1
d_call: TRBD1
j_call: TRBJ1-1
cdr3_nt: TGCAGTGCCAGTAGCGGATCGAGACAGGGTGGGACTGAAGCTTTCTTT
cdr3_aa: CSASSGSRQGGTEAFF

clone_size: .
v_call: TRBV2
d_call: TRBD1
j_call: TRBJ2-7
cdr3_nt: TGTGCCAGCAACAGGGGACAGTCCTACGAGCAGTACTTC
cdr3_aa: CASNRGQSYEQYF

clone_size: .
v_call: TRBV5-1
d_call: TRBD2
j_call: TRBJ2-2
cdr3_nt: TGCGCCAGCAGCTTGGGACTAGCGGCCACCGGGGAGCTGTTTTTT
cdr3_aa: CASSLGLAATGELFF